The 15 T cell receptor beta chains presented below share a single source sample, sequenced in a study of T cell changes during pregnancy in multiple sclerosis. Clones were sequenced by immunoSEQ multiplex PCR, and TCRdb holds only the in-frame ones, with some missing. The profile shows tens of thousands of clones, around nine tenths of them singletons. The sequences come from peripheral blood, collected in the first trimester of pregnancy. The receptors shown here come from a female donor in good health, enrolled as a control in a pregnancy study.

CDR3 amino acids: CASSFTGYTEAFF. CDR3 nucleotides: TGTGCCAGCAGTTTCACAGGGTACACTGAAGCTTTCTTT. This chain joins TRBV28 and TRBJ1-1; D perhaps matches TRBD1 (6 bases). CDR3 length: 13 amino acids. V dropped 3 bases and J dropped 3 bases, with 8 bases sitting between them. CDR1 and CDR2 from the germline V gene are MDHEN and SYDVKM. The full variable domain, with the rest looked up from reference TRBV28 and TRBJ1-1, is DVKVTQSSRYLVKRTGEKVFLECVQDMDHENMFWYRQDPGLGLRLIYFSYDVKMKEKGDIPEGYSVSREKKERFSLILESASTNQTSMYLCASSFTGYTEAFFGQGTRLTVV.

The genes are TRBV5-6 and TRBJ2-7, with 8 positions matching TRBD2. In germline, CDR1 is SGHDT, CDR2 YYEEEE. The J segment lost 3 bases and the V segment lost 4 bases, leaving 9 bases of the junction unmatched. CDR3 size: 15 residues. Written as DNA, the CDR3 is TGTGCCAGCAGCCTCGGGGGGGACTCAAGCTACGAGCAGTACTTC. Its protein is CASSLGGDSSYEQYF.

The V call is TRBV12-5, the J call TRBJ2-5; the match to TRBD2 covers 12 bases. The CDR3 has 16 residues. Germline V gene sequence: CDR1 LGHNT, CDR2 FRNRAP. The V segment lost 6 bases and the J segment 6 bases; nucleotides outside the gene matches: 11. The CDR3 DNA is TGTGCTAGTGGGCGCACCGGACTAGCGGGAACGCAGACCCAGTACTTC. Translating gives CASGRTGLAGTQTQYF.

This clone was seen a single time. The V and J genes are TRBV5-1 and TRBJ2-7; D might be TRBD2 (6 bases). V lost 5 bases and J 6 bases, leaving 12 bases between the germline ends. Germline V gene data show CDR1 as SGHRS and CDR2 as YFSETQ. CDR3 length: 12 residues. CDR3 residues: CASSGTEGEQYF. The CDR3 DNA follows: TGCGCCAGCAGTGGGACTGAGGGCGAGCAGTACTTC. Based on the CDR3 plus reference TRBV5-1 and TRBJ2-7, the full variable domain is KAGVTQTPRYLIKTRGQQVTLSCSPISGHRSVSWYQQTPGQGLQFLFEYFSETQRNKGNFPGRFSGRQFSNSRSEMNVSTLELGDSALYLCASSGTEGEQYFGPGTRLTVT.

The chain has TRBV25-1 and TRBJ1-2, with D possibly matching TRBD1 (5 bases). Trimming removed 3 bases at V and 4 bases at J, with 9 bases between. The CDR3 spans 13 residues. From germline, CDR1 is MGHDK and CDR2 SYGVNS. The DNA for the CDR3 is TGTGCCAGCAGTGAGGGACTTCTCTATGGCTACACCTTC. Amino acid sequence: CASSEGLLYGYTF.

The J gene is TRBJ1-6, the V gene TRBV15; perhaps TRBD1 as D (5 bases). CDR3 length equals 15 residues. Germline V gives CDR1 LNHNV, CDR2 YYDKDF (reference sequence). Trimming pared 4 bases from V and 8 bases from J, leaving 15 bases between. Here the CDR3 DNA reads TGTGCCACCAGCACCGCCGGTCGGGGGGATTCACCCCTCCACTTT. Translation gives CATSTAGRGDSPLHF. Variable domain in full (rest from reference TRBV15 and TRBJ1-6): DAMVIQNPRYQVTQFGKPVTLSCSQTLNHNVMYWYQQKSSQAPKLLFHYYDKDFNNEADTPDNFQSRRPNTSFCFLDIRSPGLGDTAMYLCATSTAGRGDSPLHFGNGTRLTVT.

This clone has just one count. The chain carries TRBV28 and TRBJ1-3, with D tentatively TRBD1 (5 bases). This CDR3 has 14 residues. The ends were cut back, 5 bases at V and 3 bases at J, with 11 bases in the middle. The V gene's germline CDR1 is MDHEN and CDR2 SYDVKM. CDR3 loop: CASSLGAVGNTIYF. The CDR3 DNA follows: TGTGCCAGCAGTCTAGGGGCGGTTGGAAACACCATATATTTT.

The chain couples TRBV27 to TRBJ1-5; 7 positions agree with TRBD1. Trimming removed 5 bases from V and 2 bases from J; junction bases left unmatched: 6. The CDR3 extends over 15 amino acids. The germline CDR1 and CDR2 sequences are MNHEY and SMNVEV (reference sequence). DNA of the CDR3: TGTGCCAGCAGTGTACAGGGGAACGGCAATCAGCCCCAGCATTTT. This gives the protein CASSVQGNGNQPQHF.

The chain is built from TRBV5-1 and TRBJ1-1, with D possibly being TRBD1 (6 bases). V was pared by 2 bases and J by 8 bases, with 16 bases between. This CDR3 is built from 14 residues. CDR1 and CDR2 (germline): SGHRS, YFSETQ. CDR3 sequence: CASSFQGPLSEAFF. CDR3 sequence (DNA): TGCGCCAGCAGCTTCCAGGGGCCCCTTTCCGAAGCTTTCTTT.

CDR3 in amino acids: CASSPSGGLGNEQFF. The CDR3 DNA reads TGTGCCAGCAGCCCTAGCGGGGGGCTAGGGAATGAGCAGTTCTTC. The rearrangement uses TRBV7-2 and TRBJ2-1, with 11 bases lining up with TRBD2. The CDR3 is 15 residues long. The V gene's germline CDR1 is SGHTA and CDR2 FQGNSA. The trim removed 5 bases at V and 7 bases at J, leaving 7 bases unmatched.

The chain uses TRBV18 and TRBJ1-2; the match to TRBD1 covers 7 bases. CDR3 length: 15 amino acids. With V trimmed by 3 bases and J by 8 bases, 12 bases remained unmatched. Germline lookup yields CDR1 KGHSH and CDR2 LQKENI. The CDR3: CASSPPTGPSKGYTF. CDR3 nucleotide sequence: TGTGCCAGCTCACCCCCGACAGGGCCCAGCAAGGGCTACACCTTC.

The chain recombines TRBV6-1 with TRBJ1-1; 9 nucleotides agree with TRBD1. The CDR3 runs 15 residues. Trimming cost V 1 base and J 1 base; bases outside gene matches: 1. The germline CDR1 and CDR2 sequences are MNHNS and SASEGT. CDR3 loop: CASSEETGGNTEAFF. CDR3 in DNA: TGTGCCAGCAGTGAAGAGACAGGGGGGAACACTGAAGCTTTCTTT.

V is TRBV7-9 and J is TRBJ1-2, with 8 positions matching TRBD1. The CDR3 runs 15 residues. Germline trimming cut 4 bases from V and 3 bases from J; bases unmatched to any gene: 7. Germline loops: CDR1 SEHNR, CDR2 FQNEAQ (reference sequence). CDR3 residues: CASSSRTGPYYGYTF. DNA for the CDR3: TGTGCCAGCAGCTCCAGGACAGGGCCATACTATGGCTACACCTTC.

V is TRBV6-6 and J is TRBJ2-1; 9 bases agree with TRBD2. This CDR3 has 15 residues. Trimming took 5 bases from V and 4 from J; bases not matched to a gene: 6. CDR1 is MNHNY, CDR2 SVGAGI, per germline (reference sequence). CDR3 protein: CASSTLAGSYNEQFF. CDR3 nucleotides: TGTGCCAGCAGTACACTAGCGGGTTCTTACAATGAGCAGTTCTTC.

The chain has TRBV19 and TRBJ2-7; 7 bases map to TRBD2. Trimming took 11 bases from V and 0 from J; bases not matched to a gene: 13. Germline-derived CDR1 and CDR2 are LNHDA and SQIVND (reference sequence). The CDR3 sequence is 15 residues long. The CDR3 region is CASADAGDASYEQYF. The CDR3 nucleotides read TGTGCCTCAGCCGACGCGGGGGATGCCTCCTACGAGCAGTACTTC.